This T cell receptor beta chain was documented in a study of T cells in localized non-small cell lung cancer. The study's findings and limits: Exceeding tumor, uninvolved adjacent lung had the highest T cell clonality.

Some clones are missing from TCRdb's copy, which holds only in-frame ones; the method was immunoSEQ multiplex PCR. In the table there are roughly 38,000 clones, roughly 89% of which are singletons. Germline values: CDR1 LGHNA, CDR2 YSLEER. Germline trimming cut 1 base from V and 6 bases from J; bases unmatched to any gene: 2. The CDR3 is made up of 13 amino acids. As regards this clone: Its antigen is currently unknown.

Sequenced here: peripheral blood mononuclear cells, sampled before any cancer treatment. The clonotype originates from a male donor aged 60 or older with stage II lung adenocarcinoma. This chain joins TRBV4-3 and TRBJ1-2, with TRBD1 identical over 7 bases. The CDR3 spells CASSQGQGDGYTF. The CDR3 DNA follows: TGCGCCAGCAGCCAAGGTCAGGGGGATGGCTACACCTTC.